This T cell receptor beta chain came from a study of CD8 T cells in ankylosing spondylitis (dated by TCRdb to about 2017). Concerning the study at large: The study profiled T cell receptor beta repertoires in healthy donors and ankylosing spondylitis patients to find disease-linked TCR variants. In total, the full study cohort was made up of some 110 healthy donors and about two dozen ankylosing spondylitis patients. Peripheral blood samples were taken, and synovial fluid was additionally collected from ankylosing spondylitis patients.

In the germline V gene, CDR1 corresponds to SGHRS and CDR2 to YFSETQ. The CDR3, from cysteine to phenylalanine, totals 15 residues. The only DNA kept is the CDR3, 45 bases in frame from the first base. Deletion took 0 bases off V and 7 bases off J, with a span of 11 bases between the germline ends. General conclusions and limits of the study: Significant enrichment of the disease-linked clones was reported in matched synovial fluid samples from ankylosing spondylitis patients. The disease-linked clones showed a CD8+ phenotype and occurred at relatively low frequencies in peripheral blood. A TCR beta motif made up of several highly homologous amino acid variants appeared to be characteristic of blood from ankylosing spondylitis patients. Some TCR beta motif variants had previously been reported in synovial fluid and blood of reactive arthritis patients, which suggested common disease-initiation mechanisms.

A remark on this clonotype: Its specific antigen is unknown. Base qualities are not recorded, but no much larger clone differs from it by a single base.

The sample was run on an Illumina HiSeq 2500. TCR beta libraries were prepared by quantitative 5'-RACE with molecular barcodes. Per the original workflow: A new computational method, built on a probabilistic model of VDJ rearrangement, was used to identify disease-linked TCR variants. TCRdb reprocessing: public reads trimmed at Q25 with fastp, clones called with MiXCR, in-frame beta chains kept. Entries are consolidated by CDR3 protein sequence, retaining the most common genes and DNA. It is TCRdb's table, rather than the study itself, that gives the V and J calls and clone size. The sample yields roughly 40,000 distinct CDR3 sequences; approximately 10% were counted once. The ten most abundant clones make up 1.4% of the sample.

The rearranged chain carries TRBV5-1 and TRBJ1-6, with TRBD1 perhaps the D gene, on 6 matching bases. This receptor was taken from a male donor with ankylosing spondylitis or in good health (not recorded which). The source material was blood, either unsorted or a sorted T cell fraction (not recorded which). The CDR3 corresponds to CASSLGQGRNSPLHF. The bases read TGCGCCAGCAGCTTGGGGCAGGGGCGCAATTCACCCCTCCACTTT.